This T cell receptor (beta chain) was sequenced for a study of shared clonotypes between healthy human individuals. CDR1 and CDR2 (germline): SEHNR, FQNEAQ (reference sequence). The ends lost 5 bases at V and 0 bases at J; junction bases unmatched: 3. The CDR3 spans 15 residues. Splitting of CD4+ cells produced CD45RA+ naive and CD45RA-negative memory subsets. Turning to this clone: Its target is unknown.

Broader study findings: What naive subsets generally showed was a larger estimated richness than memory subsets showed.

Original handling: From ImmunoSEQ came sequences covering only the junction and carrying no quality scores, so filtering differed. Sequenced by immunoSEQ multiplex PCR; TCRdb stores in-frame clones only, minus some. V, J and clone size are those of that table, while D and trimming were read from the DNA. The data hold 1 million to 1.3 million clones, with around 78% observed a single time. Sequenced: memory CD4+ T cells from PBMCs. Subset here: CD45RA-negative fraction. The sequence derives from a man between 18 and 29 years old in good health. Some clones in this sample may be carry-over from other donors' samples. The chain combines TRBV7-9 with TRBJ2-7; TRBD2 matches 11 bases. The CDR3: CASSRLAGSSYEQYF. The CDR3 nucleotides read TGTGCCAGCAGCCGACTAGCGGGGAGCTCCTACGAGCAGTACTTC.